These 5 T cell receptor beta chains came from one sample sequenced in a study of CXCR3-negative and CXCR3-positive naive CD8 T cells. Points from the study as a whole: Against CXCR3-negative naive cells, CXCR3-positive naive cells showed more hydrophobic TRB CDR3s.

In preparing the TRB cDNA libraries, 5' RACE with UMI labels was used. TCRdb reprocessed the 5' RACE reads and reports one entry per CDR3 protein, with no DNA. The sample data list over 5,500 distinct CDR3 sequences. These receptors have no identified antigens. Sequenced material: naive CXCR3+ CD8+ T cells from blood. As for subset: CD45RO-CCR7+CD27+CD95- naive CD8+ T cells expressing CXCR3 (TNR3+). Receptors were obtained from a human donor in good health. Some clones in this sample may be carry-over from other donors' samples.

The V and J genes are TRBV20-1 and TRBJ2-7; TCRdb proposes TRBD2, but this gene call is untestable without DNA. CDR3 length: 14 amino acids. Looked up from germline, CDR1 is DFQATT and CDR2 is SNEGSKA (reference sequence). This CDR3 reads CSASERGSSYEQYF.

The V and J genes are TRBV27 and TRBJ2-1. The germline CDR1 and CDR2 sequences are MNHEY and SMNVEV (reference sequence). This CDR3 has 15 residues. CDR3 loop: CASSSDGSSYNEQFF.

This clonotype is labeled medium-sized based on frequency. The V gene is TRBV29-1, the J gene TRBJ2-1. The CDR3 is 14 residues long. The germline gives CDR1 SQVTM, CDR2 ANQGSEA. Here the CDR3 reads CSVERASSYNEQFF.

This clonotype shows up as medium-sized by frequency. The chain combines TRBV27 with TRBJ2-3; TCRdb designates TRBD1, a call that cannot be tested without DNA. The CDR3 contains 15 residues. Germline V gives CDR1 MNHEY, CDR2 SMNVEV (reference sequence). CDR3 in amino acids: CASSRWGTDTDTQYF.

Its frequency marks this clonotype as medium-sized (0.01 to 0.1%). The chain links TRBV11-2 to TRBJ1-1. The germline V gene encodes CDR1 SGHAT and CDR2 FQNNGV. This CDR3 has 15 residues. CDR3 residues: CASSADATQGGEAFF.